A selection of T cell receptor beta chains follows, all from one sample in a study of T cell repertoires in cytomegalovirus infection. Via MiXCR, TCRdb re-called the reads, giving one row per CDR3 protein. Found here are approximately 97,000 distinct CDR3 sequences, more than 15% of them singletons; the top ten hold over 8%. Sequenced sample: PBMCs. The receptors were gathered from a human donor in good health (CMV status not recorded). Some clones in this sample may be carry-over from other donors' samples. Both conserved end residues are part of each CDR3. The D gene is left open where the match is weak. A clone size is listed for some rows: how often the clone was seen (once, few, many), or a class if it is expanded.

>many|TRBV19|.|TRBJ2-2
CASSVYSAPWTDTGELFF
TGTGCCAGTAGTGTCTACTCCGCTCCATGGACGGACACCGGGGAGCTGTTTTTT
>.|TRBV10-3|.|TRBJ2-7
CAISESGAYEQYF
TGTGCCATCAGTGAGTCGGGGGCCTACGAGCAGTACTTC
>.|TRBV9|.|TRBJ2-1
CASSSRGRPHGNEQFF
TGTGCCAGCAGCTCCCGGGGCCGACCTCATGGCAATGAGCAGTTCTTC
>.|TRBV12-3/TRBV12-4|TRBD2|TRBJ2-1
CASSLGWGGDEQFF
TGTGCCAGCAGTTTGGGGTGGGGGGGTGATGAGCAGTTCTTC
>.|TRBV12-3/TRBV12-4|.|TRBJ2-3
CASSLSYTQYF
TGTGCCAGCAGTTTAAGCTACACGCAGTATTTT
>.|TRBV20-1|TRBD1|TRBJ1-1
CSPWDRDTEAFF
TGCAGTCCCTGGGACAGAGACACTGAAGCTTTCTTT
>many|TRBV2|.|TRBJ2-7
CASSGRQVTIDEQYF
TGTGCCAGCAGTGGGAGACAGGTGACGATCGACGAGCAGTACTTC
>many|TRBV19|.|TRBJ1-2
CASSNDDGVYGYTF
TGTGCCAGTAGCAATGACGACGGGGTCTATGGCTACACCTTC
>.|TRBV6-2/TRBV6-3|TRBD1|TRBJ1-5
CASSWDLDRGSNQPQHF
TGTGCCAGCAGTTGGGACTTGGACAGGGGGTCAAATCAGCCCCAGCATTTT
>few|TRBV20-1|.|TRBJ2-7
CSARVQLYEQYF
TGCAGTGCCCGTGTACAGCTCTACGAGCAGTACTTC
>few|TRBV27|.|TRBJ1-5
CASSRYRFRNGNQPQHF
TGTGCCAGCAGTCGATACAGGTTCAGAAATGGCAATCAGCCCCAGCATTTT
>many|TRBV6-2/TRBV6-3|TRBD1|TRBJ1-6
CASSYYRTGGDSPLHF
TGTGCCAGCAGTTACTACCGGACAGGGGGAGATTCACCCCTCCACTTT
>many|TRBV7-2|TRBD1|TRBJ2-5
CASSPDRGQTQYF
TGTGCCAGCAGCCCTGACAGGGGACAGACCCAGTACTTC
>many|TRBV7-2|TRBD1|TRBJ2-6
CASSSPAGTGGSGANVLTF
TGTGCCAGCAGCAGCCCCGCCGGGACAGGGGGATCTGGGGCCAACGTCCTGACTTTC
>few|TRBV28|.|TRBJ1-2
CASNTVDYGYTF
TGTGCCAGCAACACAGTTGATTATGGCTACACCTTC
>once|TRBV9|TRBD1|TRBJ2-3
CASSETGFGFGTDTQYF
TGTGCCAGCAGCGAGACAGGGTTTGGGTTCGGCACAGATACGCAGTATTTT
>.|TRBV7-2|.|TRBJ2-7
CASSLGGAGDYEQYF
TGTGCCAGCAGCTTGGGGGGGGCAGGTGACTACGAGCAGTACTTC
>medium-sized|TRBV7-8|.|TRBJ1-5
CASSSELQLGSRPQHF
TGTGCCAGCAGCTCTGAATTACAGTTAGGATCAAGACCCCAGCATTTT
>.|TRBV20-1|.|TRBJ1-5
CSARDPWSNQPQHF
TGCAGTGCTAGAGATCCGTGGAGCAATCAGCCCCAGCATTTT
>medium-sized|TRBV28|TRBD1|TRBJ1-2
CASSFGPGTVGANYGYTF
TGTGCCAGCAGTTTCGGTCCGGGGACAGTGGGAGCTAACTATGGCTACACCTTC
>.|TRBV12-5|.|TRBJ2-1
CASVSGNEQFF
TGTGCTAGTGTCTCGGGGAATGAGCAGTTCTTC
>.|TRBV19|TRBD1|TRBJ1-4
CASAFGTGNEKLFF
TGTGCCAGTGCCTTTGGGACAGGGAATGAAAAACTGTTTTTT
>.|TRBV28|.|TRBJ1-1
CASSPLVLTEAFF
TGTGCCAGCAGCCCCTTGGTCCTAACTGAAGCTTTCTTT
>.|TRBV7-2|.|TRBJ2-1
CASNTSATLYNEQFF
TGTGCCAGCAACACAAGCGCCACCCTCTACAATGAGCAGTTCTTC
>few|TRBV5-4|TRBD1|TRBJ2-2
CASSLGGTANTGELFF
TGTGCCAGCAGCTTAGGTGGGACAGCGAACACCGGGGAGCTGTTTTTT
>.|TRBV5-4|.|TRBJ2-5
CASSPGTLTQETQYF
TGTGCCAGCAGCCCCGGGACTCTGACCCAAGAGACCCAGTACTTC
>few|TRBV19|TRBD2|TRBJ2-1
CASSPWTSPEQFF
TGTGCCAGTAGTCCCTGGACTAGTCCTGAGCAGTTCTTC